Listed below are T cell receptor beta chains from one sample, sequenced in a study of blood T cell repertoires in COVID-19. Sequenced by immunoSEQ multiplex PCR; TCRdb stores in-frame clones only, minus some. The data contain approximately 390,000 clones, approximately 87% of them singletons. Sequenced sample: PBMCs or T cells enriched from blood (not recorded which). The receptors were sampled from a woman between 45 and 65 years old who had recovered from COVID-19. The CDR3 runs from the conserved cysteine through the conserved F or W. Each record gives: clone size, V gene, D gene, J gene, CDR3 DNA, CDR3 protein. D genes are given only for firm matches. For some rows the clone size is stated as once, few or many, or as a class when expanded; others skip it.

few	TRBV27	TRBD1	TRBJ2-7	TGTGCCAGCAGTTCCTTCGGGACAGGGGATGAGCAGTACTTC	CASSSFGTGDEQYF
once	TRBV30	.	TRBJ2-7	TGTGCCTGGACAGGGAAGGACGAGCAGTACTTC	CAWTGKDEQYF
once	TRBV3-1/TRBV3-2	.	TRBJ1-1	TGTGCCAGCAGCCCGCGCCGAGACAAGAACACTGAAGCTTTCTTT	CASSPRRDKNTEAFF
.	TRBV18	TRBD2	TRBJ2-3	TGTGCCAGCTCACCACGCGTGAGTGGACTAGCGGGGACCACAGATACGCAGTATTTT	CASSPRVSGLAGTTDTQYF
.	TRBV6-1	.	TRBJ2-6	TGTGCCAGCAGTGAAGACAGGCCTAACTCTGGGGCCAACGTCCTGACTTTC	CASSEDRPNSGANVLTF
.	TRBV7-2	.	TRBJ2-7	TGTGCCAGCAGCTACGACACACGGGGGGAGCAGTACTTC	CASSYDTRGEQYF
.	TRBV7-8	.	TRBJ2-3	TGTGCCAGCAGCTTTTACACAGATACGCAGTATTTT	CASSFYTDTQYF
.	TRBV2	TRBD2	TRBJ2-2	TGTGCCAGCAGTTACGGACTAGCGGGTAGTACCGGGGAGCTGTTTTTT	CASSYGLAGSTGELFF
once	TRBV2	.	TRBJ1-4	TGTGCCAGCAGTGAACCCCGGCGGCAGATTTTT	CASSEPRRQIF
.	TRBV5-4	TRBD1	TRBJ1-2	TGTGCCAGCAGCTTCCCCGGCACAGGGGGCCTCTATGGCTACACCTTC	CASSFPGTGGLYGYTF
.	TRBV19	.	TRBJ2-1	TGTGCCAGTAGTATAGATCTCGGAGTCAATGAGCAGTTCTTC	CASSIDLGVNEQFF
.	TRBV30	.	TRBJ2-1	TGTGCCTGGAGTCTCGAGTACTCCTACAATGAGCAGTTCTTC	CAWSLEYSYNEQFF